These T cell receptor beta chains were read from a single sample in a study of spatial heterogeneity in lung cancer. TCRdb re-derived calls from the 5' RACE reads in MiXCR, one entry per CDR3 protein. The sample holds 40,000 or so distinct CDR3 sequences, about 10% seen once. The sample consisted of PBMCs, taken at follow-up. These receptors were obtained from a female donor with early-stage non-small cell lung cancer. Each CDR3 is given with its conserved first and last residue.

TRBV3-1	TRBJ1-5	CASSQGPYQPQHF
TRBV28	TRBJ2-1	CASGQSNEQFF
TRBV29-1	TRBJ1-1	CSVGGSQGAMTEAFF
TRBV5-5	TRBJ2-5	CASSLRQETQYF
TRBV5-6	TRBJ2-1	CASSLFGLYNEQFF
TRBV6-6	TRBJ1-1	CASTSSTEAFF
TRBV28	TRBJ2-5	CASSPSHRAQETQYF
TRBV4-2	TRBJ2-3	CASSQEAGAGTDTQYF
TRBV6-2/TRBV6-3	TRBJ2-3	CASSNPSGGPSYTDTQYF
TRBV2	TRBJ1-4	CASSEPWTNEKLFF
TRBV6-5	TRBJ2-3	CASRGLAPSTDTQYF
TRBV5-1	TRBJ2-7	CASSSAAGTGSYEQYF
TRBV7-6	TRBJ2-3	CASSPLAGGARRTDTQYF
TRBV5-1	TRBJ1-5	CASSPTGSNQPQHF
TRBV5-4	TRBJ2-7	CASSLGLADTYEQYF
TRBV5-4	TRBJ2-3	CASSGSRGDTQYF
TRBV6-6	TRBJ1-2	CASSYSPSYGYTF
TRBV5-4	TRBJ1-1	CASSLITENTEAFF
TRBV3-1	TRBJ1-1	CASSQSDRNTEAFF
TRBV2	TRBJ1-5	CASRGTGSQPQHF
TRBV25-1	TRBJ2-7	CASSEGGPGEQYF